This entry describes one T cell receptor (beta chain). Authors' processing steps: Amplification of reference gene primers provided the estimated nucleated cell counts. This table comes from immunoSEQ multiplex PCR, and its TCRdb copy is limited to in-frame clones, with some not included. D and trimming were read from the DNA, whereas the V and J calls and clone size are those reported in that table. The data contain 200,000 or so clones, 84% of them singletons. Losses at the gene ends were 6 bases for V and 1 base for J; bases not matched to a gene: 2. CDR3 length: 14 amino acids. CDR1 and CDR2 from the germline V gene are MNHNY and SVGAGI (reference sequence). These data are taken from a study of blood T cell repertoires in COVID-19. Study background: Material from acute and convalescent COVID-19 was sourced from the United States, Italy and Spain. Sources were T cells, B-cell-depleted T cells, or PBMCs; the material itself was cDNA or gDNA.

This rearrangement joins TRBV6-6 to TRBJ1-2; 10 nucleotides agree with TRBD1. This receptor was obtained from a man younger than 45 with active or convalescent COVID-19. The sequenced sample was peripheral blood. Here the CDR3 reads CASRGTGVNYGYTF. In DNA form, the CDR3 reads TGTGCCAGCAGGGGGACAGGGGTTAACTATGGCTACACCTTC.